This T cell receptor beta chain appears in the sequencing data of a study of blood T cells in healthy people across ages. The table lists this clonotype with a few counts. Using a J-beta primer mix together with a sample-barcoded 5' primer, a second PCR was run for roughly 6 to 11 cycles. Template switching added a 12-random-nucleotide identifier to every cDNA molecule. Using its own MiXCR run on the 5' RACE reads, TCRdb lists one record per CDR3 protein. There are 1.8 million or so distinct CDR3 sequences in the sample; more than 35% occur only once, and 23% lies in the top ten. V dropped 1 base and J dropped 5 bases, with 15 bases sitting between them. CDR1 is DFQATT and CDR2 is SNEGSKA in the germline V gene (reference sequence). The CDR3 runs 14 residues.

The J gene is TRBJ2-7, the V gene TRBV20-1; D may correspond to TRBD1 or TRBD2 (6 bases each). The TCR was taken from a human donor in good health. Sequenced input: blood. DNA for the CDR3: TGCAGTGCTAGAGCTTCGGGGGCTACCGACGAGCAGTACTTC. Translating gives CSARASGATDEQYF.